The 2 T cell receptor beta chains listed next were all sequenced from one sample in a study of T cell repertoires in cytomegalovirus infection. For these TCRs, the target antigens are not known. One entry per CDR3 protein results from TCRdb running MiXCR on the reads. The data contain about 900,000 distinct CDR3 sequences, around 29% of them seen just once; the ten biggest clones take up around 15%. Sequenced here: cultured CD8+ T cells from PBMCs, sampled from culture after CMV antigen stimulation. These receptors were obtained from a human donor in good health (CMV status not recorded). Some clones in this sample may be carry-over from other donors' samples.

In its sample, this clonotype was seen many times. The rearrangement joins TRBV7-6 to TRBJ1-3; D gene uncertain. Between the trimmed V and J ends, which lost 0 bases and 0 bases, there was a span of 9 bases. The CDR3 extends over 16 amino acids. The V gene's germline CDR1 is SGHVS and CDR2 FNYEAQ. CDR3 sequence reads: CASSLAPGSSGNTIYF. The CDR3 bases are TGTGCCAGCAGCTTAGCGCCGGGGTCCTCTGGAAACACCATATATTTT. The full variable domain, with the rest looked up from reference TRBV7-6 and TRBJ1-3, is GAGVSQSPRYKVTKRGQDVALRCDPISGHVSLYWYRQALGQGPEFLTYFNYEAQQDKSGLPNDRFSAERPEGSISTLTIQRTEQRDSAMYRCASSLAPGSSGNTIYFGEGSWLTVV.

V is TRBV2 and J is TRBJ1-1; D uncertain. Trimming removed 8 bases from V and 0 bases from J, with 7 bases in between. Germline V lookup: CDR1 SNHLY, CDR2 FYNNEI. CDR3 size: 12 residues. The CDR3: CASPRVNTEAFF. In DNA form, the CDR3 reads TGTGCCAGCCCAAGGGTGAACACTGAAGCTTTCTTT.